What follows are 14 T cell receptor beta chains derived from one specimen sequenced in a study of T cell repertoires in cytomegalovirus infection. A single record per CDR3 protein comes from TCRdb applying MiXCR to the reads. This sample has about 63,000 distinct CDR3 sequences, with roughly a fifth found just once. Their cognate antigens are unknown. The specimen was CD8+ T cells from cultured PBMCs, collected from culture after CMV antigen stimulation. The receptors were gathered from a human donor in good health (CMV status not recorded). Some clones in this sample may be carry-over from other donors' samples.

This clonotype has a handful of counts. This rearrangement joins TRBV11-2 to TRBJ2-7; no clear D gene. The germline V gene encodes CDR1 SGHAT and CDR2 FQNNGV. V lost 6 bases and J 3 bases, leaving 6 bases between the germline ends. CDR3 length: 11 residues. CDR3 sequence (DNA): TGTGCCAGCAGATCACTCTACGAGCAGTACTTC. Its protein product is CASRSLYEQYF. Using reference TRBV11-2 and TRBJ2-7 for the parts outside the CDR3, the full variable domain is EAGVAQSPRYKIIEKRQSVAFWCNPISGHATLYWYQQILGQGPKLLIQFQNNGVVDDSQLPKDRFSAERLKGVDSTLKIQPAKLEDSAVYLCASRSLYEQYFGPGTRLTVT.

The chain recombines TRBV10-3 with TRBJ1-2; a weak D match, TRBD1 (6 bases). V lost 1 base, J lost 6 bases, and 27 bases lay in between. This CDR3 spans 19 amino acids. The germline V gene has CDR1 ENHRY and CDR2 SYGVKD. Here the CDR3 reads CAISELDPYGTQPEDGYTF. CDR3 in DNA: TGTGCCATCAGTGAGTTAGACCCATACGGGACACAGCCTGAGGATGGCTACACCTTC.

The V gene is TRBV4-3, the J gene TRBJ2-1; 7 nucleotides agree with TRBD2. CDR1 LGHNA and CDR2 YSLEER come from the germline V gene. V was pared by 1 base and J by 7 bases, with 13 bases of the junction left unmatched. This CDR3 spans 17 amino acids. CDR3 nucleotide sequence: TGCGCCAGCAGCCAAGTGCCGGGGGGACTCTCTTGGAATGAGCAGTTCTTC. It encodes CASSQVPGGLSWNEQFF.

This clonotype showed up just a few times. The chain links TRBV28 to TRBJ2-3; TRBD2 aligns across 8 bases. This CDR3 contains 14 residues. Germline-derived CDR1 and CDR2 are MDHEN and SYDVKM. V lost 6 bases, J lost 2 bases, and 4 bases stayed unmatched. The CDR3: CASSRRGVTDTQYF. The CDR3 DNA reads as TGTGCCAGCAGCAGGCGGGGGGTCACAGATACGCAGTATTTT.

This clonotype was recorded a few times. Mismatch with germline at one junction end may stem from a read error. The chain employs TRBV6-6 and TRBJ1-5, with 11 nucleotides matching TRBD1. CDR1 and CDR2 (germline): MNHNY, SVGAGI (reference sequence). The CDR3 loop spans 15 amino acids. The CDR3 region has the DNA TGTGCCAGCAGTGGGACAGGGGGAAGCAAGCAGCCCCAGCATTTT. Protein product: CASSGTGGSKQPQHF.

In its sample, this clonotype was seen once. V gene TRBV7-3 combines with J gene TRBJ1-1; no clear D. CDR1 is SGHTA, CDR2 FQGTGA, per germline. V was cut by 0 bases and J by 5 bases, with 10 bases left in between. This CDR3 spans 14 amino acids. The CDR3 loop is CASSLTVGATEAFF. CDR3 bases: TGTGCCAGCAGCTTAACGGTGGGTGCTACTGAAGCTTTCTTT.

This clonotype was detected a few times. The chain recombines TRBV20-1 with TRBJ1-4; TRBD1 might be the D (5 bases). This CDR3 has 16 residues. The germline gives CDR1 DFQATT, CDR2 SNEGSKA (reference sequence). Trimming took 6 bases from V and 7 from J, leaving 24 bases between them. The CDR3 bases are TGCAGTGCGAATGTTTTAGGGGACTCGGGTAGTGAAAAACTGTTTTTT. Encoded protein: CSANVLGDSGSEKLFF.

This clonotype was counted many times. This chain connects TRBV2 to TRBJ2-7, with D tentatively TRBD1 or TRBD2 (5 bases each). CDR3 length equals 14 residues. Germline values: CDR1 SNHLY, CDR2 FYNNEI. With 3 bases removed from V and 1 base from J, the gap between germline ends came to 10 bases. CDR3 bases: TGTGCCAGCAGTGAGGGCAGGGAGTCCTACGAGCAGTACTTC. As protein: CASSEGRESYEQYF.

The rearrangement links TRBV10-3 to TRBJ1-6, with D possibly TRBD1 on 5 matching bases. The CDR3 is made up of 15 amino acids. V shed 3 bases and J shed 7 bases, with 13 bases lying between them. From germline, CDR1 is ENHRY and CDR2 SYGVKD. The DNA of the CDR3 is TGTGCCATCAGTGAACCTGGGACGGTCAATTCACCCCTCCACTTT. Its protein is CAISEPGTVNSPLHF.

The rearrangement links TRBV29-1 to TRBJ1-3, with 7 bases lining up with TRBD1. In germline, CDR1 is SQVTM, CDR2 ANQGSEA. This CDR3 is built from 14 residues. After removal of 4 bases from V and 4 bases from J, the junction contained 7 bases not matched to a gene. CDR3 region: CSVGHRGKGNTIYF. DNA for the CDR3: TGCAGCGTTGGCCACAGGGGCAAGGGAAACACCATATATTTT.

There are a few counts of this clonotype. The chain joins TRBV7-9 to TRBJ1-2; weak D call: TRBD1 (5 bases). This CDR3 comprises 14 residues. V shed 3 bases and J shed 8 bases, with 16 bases lying between them. Germline V gene data show CDR1 as SEHNR and CDR2 as FQNEAQ (reference sequence). The CDR3 DNA is TGTGCCAGCAGCTTCGCTCGCCAGGGCGGAGGCTACACCTTC. As protein: CASSFARQGGGYTF.

In its sample, this clonotype was seen a few times. The junction differs from germline at one of its ends, possibly a read error. J is TRBJ2-7 and V is TRBV7-7, with 9 bases lining up with TRBD1. This CDR3 is built from 14 residues. Germline V gene sequence: CDR1 SSHAT, CDR2 FNYEAQ (reference sequence). The CDR3 nucleotides are TGTGCTAGCAGCCAGGGGACAGGGTTCTACGAGCAGTACTTC. It specifies CASSQGTGFYEQYF.

This clonotype was detected a few times. The rearrangement links TRBV7-2 to TRBJ2-1; no firm D call. With 3 bases removed from V and 2 bases from J, the gap between germline ends came to 11 bases. Germline V gene sequence: CDR1 SGHTA, CDR2 FQGNSA. The CDR3 extends over 15 amino acids. Here the CDR3 DNA reads TGTGCCAGCAGCTTGTACGGCCAAACCTACAATGAGCAGTTCTTC. Translating gives CASSLYGQTYNEQFF.

The chain carries TRBV6-5 and TRBJ2-3; 13 nucleotides match TRBD2. Germline lookup yields CDR1 MNHEY and CDR2 SVGAGI. The junction had 3 bases not matched to a gene; V was cut back by 6 bases and J by 3 bases. The CDR3 consists of 15 residues. The CDR3 is CASSGLAGETDTQYF. CDR3 nucleotides: TGTGCCAGCAGCGGACTAGCGGGGGAAACAGATACGCAGTATTTT.